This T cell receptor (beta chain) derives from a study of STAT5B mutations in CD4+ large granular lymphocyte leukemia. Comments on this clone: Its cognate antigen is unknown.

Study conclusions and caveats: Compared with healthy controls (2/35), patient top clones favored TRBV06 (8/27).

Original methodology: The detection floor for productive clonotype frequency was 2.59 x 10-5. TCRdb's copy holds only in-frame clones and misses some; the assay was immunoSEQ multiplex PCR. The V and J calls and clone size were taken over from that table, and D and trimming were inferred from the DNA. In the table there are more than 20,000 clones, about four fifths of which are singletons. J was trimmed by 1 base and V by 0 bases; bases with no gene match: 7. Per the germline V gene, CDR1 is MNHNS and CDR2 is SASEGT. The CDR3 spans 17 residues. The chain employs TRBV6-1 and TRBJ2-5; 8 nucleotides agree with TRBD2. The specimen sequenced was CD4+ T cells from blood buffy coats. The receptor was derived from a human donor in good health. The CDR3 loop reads CASSEAPRAGGQETQYF. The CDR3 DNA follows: TGTGCCAGCAGTGAAGCCCCCCGGGCGGGGGGCCAAGAGACCCAGTACTTC.